This T cell receptor (beta chain) was recovered during a study of shared clonotypes between healthy human individuals. With regard to this clone: Its target is unknown.

This CDR3 region has 13 residues. V lost 0 bases to trimming and J lost 5 bases, with 9 bases between them. The V gene's germline CDR1 is SGHRS and CDR2 YFSETQ. Sequencing used immunoSEQ multiplex PCR; TCRdb keeps in-frame clones, though not all of them. The sample comprises roughly 2.2 million clones, 85% to 95% of which are singletons, and under 0.45% rests with the top ten. Study-wide points: Generation of non-shared clonotypes was less probable than generation of clonotypes shared by all four donors.

The sequence came from a man aged 18 to 30 in good health. Some clones in this sample may be carry-over from other donors' samples. This rearrangement joins TRBV5-1 to TRBJ2-7; TRBD1 might be the D (5 bases). Sequencing was carried out using naive CD4+ T cells from PBMCs. Subset reported: CD45RA+ positively selected. The CDR3 DNA follows: TGCGCCAGCAGCTTGGGGGCAGGGAACGAGCAGTACTTC. This sequence encodes CASSLGAGNEQYF.